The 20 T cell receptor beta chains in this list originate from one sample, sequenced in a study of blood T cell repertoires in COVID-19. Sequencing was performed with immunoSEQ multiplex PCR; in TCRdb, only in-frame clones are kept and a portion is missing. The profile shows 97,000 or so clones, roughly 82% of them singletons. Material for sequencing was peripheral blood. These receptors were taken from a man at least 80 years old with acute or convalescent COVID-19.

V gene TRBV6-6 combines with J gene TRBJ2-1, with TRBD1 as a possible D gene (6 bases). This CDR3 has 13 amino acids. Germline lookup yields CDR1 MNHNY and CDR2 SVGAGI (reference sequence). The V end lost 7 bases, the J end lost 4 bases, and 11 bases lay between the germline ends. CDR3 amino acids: CASKRQVYNEQFF. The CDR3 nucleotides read TGTGCCAGCAAACGACAGGTGTACAATGAGCAGTTCTTC.

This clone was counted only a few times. CDR3 loop: CASSLARGGGASYNEQFF. CDR3 DNA: TGTGCCAGCAGCTTAGCGAGGGGCGGGGGGGCCTCCTACAATGAGCAGTTCTTC. The chain employs TRBV7-9 and TRBJ2-1; TRBD2 aligns across 9 bases. Per germline, CDR1 SEHNR and CDR2 FQNEAQ (reference sequence). This CDR3 is built from 18 residues. The J segment lost 0 bases and the V segment lost 0 bases, leaving 6 bases of the junction unmatched.

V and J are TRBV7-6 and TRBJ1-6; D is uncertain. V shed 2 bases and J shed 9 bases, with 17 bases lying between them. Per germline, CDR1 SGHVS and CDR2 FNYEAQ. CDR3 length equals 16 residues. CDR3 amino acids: CASSLTLSVNGSPLHF. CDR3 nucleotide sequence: TGTGCCAGCAGCTTAACTCTCTCCGTCAACGGTTCACCCCTCCACTTT.

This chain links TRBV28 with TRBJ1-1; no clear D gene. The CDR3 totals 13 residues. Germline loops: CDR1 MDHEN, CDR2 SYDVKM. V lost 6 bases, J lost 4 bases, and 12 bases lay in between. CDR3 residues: CASSQVGVTEAFF. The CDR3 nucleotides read TGTGCCAGCAGCCAGGTTGGCGTCACTGAAGCTTTCTTT.

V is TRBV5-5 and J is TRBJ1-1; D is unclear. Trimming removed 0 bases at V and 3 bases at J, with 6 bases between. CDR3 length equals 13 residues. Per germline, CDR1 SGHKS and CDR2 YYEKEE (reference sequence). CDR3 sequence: CASSLGQYTEAFF. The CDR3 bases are TGTGCCAGCAGCTTGGGGCAGTACACTGAAGCTTTCTTT.

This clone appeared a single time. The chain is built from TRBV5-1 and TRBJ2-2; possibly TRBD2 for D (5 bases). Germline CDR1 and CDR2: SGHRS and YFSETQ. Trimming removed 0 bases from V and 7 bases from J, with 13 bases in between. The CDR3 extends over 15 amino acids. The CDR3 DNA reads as TGCGCCAGCAGCTTGGTGCAGCGGTCGGACGGGGAGCTGTTTTTT. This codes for CASSLVQRSDGELFF.

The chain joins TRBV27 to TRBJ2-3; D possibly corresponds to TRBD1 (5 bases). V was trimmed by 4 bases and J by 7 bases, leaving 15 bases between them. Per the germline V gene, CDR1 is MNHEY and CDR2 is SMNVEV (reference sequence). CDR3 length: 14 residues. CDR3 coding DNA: TGTGCCAGCAGTTCTAGTAAGGGGCCCTATACGCAGTATTTT. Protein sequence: CASSSSKGPYTQYF.

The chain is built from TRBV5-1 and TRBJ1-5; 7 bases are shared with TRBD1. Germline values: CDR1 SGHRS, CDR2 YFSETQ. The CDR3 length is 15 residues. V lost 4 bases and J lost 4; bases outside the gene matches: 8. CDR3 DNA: TGCGCCAGCAGCCCGGGACAGAATACAAATCAGCCCCAGCATTTT. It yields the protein CASSPGQNTNQPQHF.

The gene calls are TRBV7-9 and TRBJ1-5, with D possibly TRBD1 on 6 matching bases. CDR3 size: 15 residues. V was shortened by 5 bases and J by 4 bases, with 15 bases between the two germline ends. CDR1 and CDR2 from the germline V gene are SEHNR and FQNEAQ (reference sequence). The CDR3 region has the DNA TGTGCCAGCAGCCCCGGACAGCCTGATAATCAGCCCCAGCATTTT. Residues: CASSPGQPDNQPQHF.

The CDR3, as DNA: TGTGCCAGCAGCTTTTACGGGACAGGGATCTACAATGAGCAGTTCTTC. It codes for CASSFYGTGIYNEQFF. V is TRBV7-6 and J is TRBJ2-1, with TRBD1 matching 9 bases. The V segment lost 3 bases and the J segment 3 bases; nucleotides outside the gene matches: 6. Germline V gives CDR1 SGHVS, CDR2 FNYEAQ. The CDR3 runs to 16 residues.

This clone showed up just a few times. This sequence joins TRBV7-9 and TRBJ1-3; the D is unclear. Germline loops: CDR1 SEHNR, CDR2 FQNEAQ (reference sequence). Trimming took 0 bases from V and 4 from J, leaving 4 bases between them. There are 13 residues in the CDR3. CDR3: CASSLAGGNTIYF. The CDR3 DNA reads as TGTGCCAGCAGCTTAGCCGGGGGAAACACCATATATTTT. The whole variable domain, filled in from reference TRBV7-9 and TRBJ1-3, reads DTGVSQNPRHKITKRGQNVTFRCDPISEHNRLYWYRQTLGQGPEFLTYFQNEAQLEKSRLLSDRFSAERPKGSFSTLEIQRTEQGDSAMYLCASSLAGGNTIYFGEGSWLTVV.

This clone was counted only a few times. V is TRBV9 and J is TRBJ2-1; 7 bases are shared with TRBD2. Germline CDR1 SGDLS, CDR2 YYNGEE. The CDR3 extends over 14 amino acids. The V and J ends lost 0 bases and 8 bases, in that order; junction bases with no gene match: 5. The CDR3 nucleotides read TGTGCCAGCAGCGTAGTCTCGGGAGGAGATGAGCAGTTCTTC. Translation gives CASSVVSGGDEQFF.

Here the CDR3 DNA reads TGCGCCAGCACCCAGACAGGTCCTAGCTCTGGAAACACCATATATTTT. Protein: CASTQTGPSSGNTIYF. The genes are TRBV5-1 and TRBJ1-3, with D perhaps matching TRBD1 (6 bases). V lost 6 bases to trimming and J lost 0 bases, with 16 bases between them. The CDR3 length is 16 residues. The germline V gene encodes CDR1 SGHRS and CDR2 YFSETQ.

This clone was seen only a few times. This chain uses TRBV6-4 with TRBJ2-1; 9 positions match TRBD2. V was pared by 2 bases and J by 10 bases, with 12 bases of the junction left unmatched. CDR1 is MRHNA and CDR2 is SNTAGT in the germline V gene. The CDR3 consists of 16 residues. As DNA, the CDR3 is TGTGCCAGCAGTGACGTACAGGGCGGGAGGGCCTACGAGCAGTTCTTC. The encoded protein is CASSDVQGGRAYEQFF.

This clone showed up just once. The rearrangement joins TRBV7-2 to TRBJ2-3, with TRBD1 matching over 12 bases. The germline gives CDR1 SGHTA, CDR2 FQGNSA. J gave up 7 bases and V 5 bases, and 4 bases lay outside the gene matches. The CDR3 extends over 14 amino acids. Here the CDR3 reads CASSGTGGANTQYF. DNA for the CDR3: TGTGCCAGCAGCGGGACAGGGGGCGCAAATACGCAGTATTTT.

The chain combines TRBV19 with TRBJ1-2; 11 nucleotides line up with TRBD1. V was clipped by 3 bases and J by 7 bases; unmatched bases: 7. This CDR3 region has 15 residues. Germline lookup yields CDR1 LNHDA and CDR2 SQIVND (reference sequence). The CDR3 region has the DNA TGTGCCAGTAGTATGCCGGGACAGGGGGTTAGTGGCTACACCTTC. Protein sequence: CASSMPGQGVSGYTF.

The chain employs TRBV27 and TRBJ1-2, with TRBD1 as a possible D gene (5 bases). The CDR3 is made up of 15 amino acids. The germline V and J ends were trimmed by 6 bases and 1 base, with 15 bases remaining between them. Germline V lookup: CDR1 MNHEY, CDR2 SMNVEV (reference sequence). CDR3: CASSPTVTDNYGYTF. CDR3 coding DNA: TGTGCCAGCAGCCCGACTGTGACAGATAACTATGGCTACACCTTC.

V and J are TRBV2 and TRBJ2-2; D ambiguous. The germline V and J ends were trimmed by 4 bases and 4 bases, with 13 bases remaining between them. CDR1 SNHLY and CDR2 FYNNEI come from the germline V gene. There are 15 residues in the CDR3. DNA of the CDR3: TGTGCCAGCAGTGTCAAACAGAAAACCACCGGGGAGCTGTTTTTT. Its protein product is CASSVKQKTTGELFF. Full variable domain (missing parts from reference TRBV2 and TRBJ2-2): EPEVTQTPSHQVTQMGQEVILRCVPISNHLYFYWYRQILGQKVEFLVSFYNNEISEKSEIFDDQFSVERPDGSNFTLKIRSTKLEDSAMYFCASSVKQKTTGELFFGEGSRLTVL.

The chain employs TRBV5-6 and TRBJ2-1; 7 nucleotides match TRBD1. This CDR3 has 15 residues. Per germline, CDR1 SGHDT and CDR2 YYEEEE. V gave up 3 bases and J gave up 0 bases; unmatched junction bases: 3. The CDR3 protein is CASSYGTASYNEQFF. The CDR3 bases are TGTGCCAGCAGCTACGGGACAGCCTCCTACAATGAGCAGTTCTTC.

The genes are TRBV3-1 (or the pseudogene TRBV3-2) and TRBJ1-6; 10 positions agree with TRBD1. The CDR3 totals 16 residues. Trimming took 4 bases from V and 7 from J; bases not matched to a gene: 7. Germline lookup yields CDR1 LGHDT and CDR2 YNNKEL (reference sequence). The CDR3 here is CASSPRDRGRNSPLHF. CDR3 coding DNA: TGTGCCAGCAGCCCCCGGGACAGGGGACGGAATTCACCCCTCCACTTT.